Sequencing of this T cell receptor (beta chain) was carried out in a study of cytomegalovirus exposure and HLA in healthy donors. This CDR3 is built from 21 residues. The PCR employed 60 Vbeta primers together with 13 Jbeta primers. Some clones are missing from TCRdb's copy, which holds only in-frame ones; the method was immunoSEQ multiplex PCR. The sample holds a few hundred thousand clones, 92% seen once. The chain recombines TRBV21-1 with TRBJ1-1. TRBV21-1 is tagged as a pseudogene. This TCR was sampled from a girl between 2 and 10 years old in good health and CMV-seronegative. Sequenced material: PBMCs. CDR3 protein: CASSKPFGGGPPVPRDTEAFF. Written as DNA, the CDR3 is TGTGCCAGCAGCAAACCTTTCGGCGGGGGGCCTCCGGTGCCTAGGGACACTGAAGCTTTCTTT.